This TCR beta chain is from a study of shared clonotypes between healthy human individuals. Across the whole study: The study used three CD4 naive, three CD4 memory, two CD8 naive and one CD8 memory plate per donor.

Naive CD45RA+ and memory CD45RA-negative subsets were split from CD4+ cells. This clone was recorded only once. What it recognizes is unknown. The study, taken as a whole, reports: Rarefaction demonstrated incomplete sorted-subset sequencing despite large depth. The represented genetic and exposure-history diversity was limited by the small number of donors.

CDR1 is SGHNT, CDR2 YYREEE, per germline (reference sequence). The CDR3 is 16 amino acids. J was trimmed by 0 bases and V by 1 base; bases with no gene match: 3. TCRdb's copy holds only in-frame clones and misses some; the assay was immunoSEQ multiplex PCR. The sample yields millions of clones, about 95% seen once. The gene calls are TRBV5-4 and TRBJ2-2; 7 nucleotides agree with TRBD1. The TCR was taken from a man between 18 and 29 years old in good health. Input material: naive CD4+ T cells sorted from blood. Described subset: CD45RA+ positively selected. CDR3 sequence: CASSLKGGPNTGELFF. CDR3 DNA: TGTGCCAGCAGCTTGAAAGGGGGCCCGAACACCGGGGAGCTGTTTTTT.